One and the same sample provided the 2 T cell receptor beta chains below, sequenced in a study of cytomegalovirus exposure and HLA in healthy donors. The study ran its PCR with 60 Vbeta and 13 Jbeta primers. Clones were sequenced by immunoSEQ multiplex PCR, and TCRdb holds only the in-frame ones, with some missing. The sample contains under 200,000 clones, about 71% of which appear only once. The sample was PBMCs. These receptor sequences come from a man aged 45 to 65 in good health and CMV-seronegative.

This clone was counted between two and nine times. The chain links TRBV27 to TRBJ2-7, with 13 bases identical to TRBD2. This CDR3 has 15 residues. Trimming cost V 3 bases and J 2 bases; bases outside gene matches: 1. Germline-derived CDR1 and CDR2 are MNHEY and SMNVEV (reference sequence). The CDR3 here is CASSLTSGGPYEQYF. The CDR3 coding sequence is TGTGCCAGCAGTTTGACTAGCGGGGGGCCCTACGAGCAGTACTTC.

The gene calls are TRBV28 and TRBJ1-1; D not resolved. Trimming took off 4 bases at V and 3 bases at J, with 15 bases between the two ends. CDR1 is MDHEN and CDR2 is SYDVKM in the germline V gene. The CDR3 is 15 amino acids. The DNA for the CDR3 is TGTGCCAGCAGTTGGGAGAGGGCGGTAGACACTGAAGCTTTCTTT. The encoded protein is CASSWERAVDTEAFF.